These 25 T cell receptor beta chains share one sample of origin, sequenced in a study of blood T cell repertoires in COVID-19. The method was immunoSEQ multiplex PCR; TCRdb's version includes in-frame clones alone and lacks a portion of them. The sample lists about 130,000 clones, approximately 81% occurring once. Sequencing was done on a sample of peripheral blood. Receptor source: a man in his forties with active or convalescent COVID-19.

The chain has TRBV4-3 and TRBJ2-3; 7 nucleotides align to TRBD1. There are 13 residues in the CDR3. Germline V CDR1 and CDR2: LGHNA, YSLEER. The V segment lost 4 bases and the J segment 5 bases; nucleotides outside the gene matches: 3. Here the CDR3 DNA reads TGCGCCAGCAGCCTTGCAGGGGGAGATACGCAGTATTTT. It yields the protein CASSLAGGDTQYF.

V and J are TRBV4-2 and TRBJ2-1; 8 bases match TRBD1. From germline, CDR1 is LGHNA and CDR2 YNFKEQ. The J segment lost 6 bases and the V segment lost 3 bases, leaving 10 bases of the junction unmatched. The CDR3 length is 16 residues. CDR3 residues: CASSQSGQASGNEQFF. CDR3 sequence (DNA): TGTGCCAGCAGCCAGTCGGGACAGGCTTCGGGCAATGAGCAGTTCTTC.

CDR3 sequence (DNA): TGTGCCAGCAGTGACCCAGGGAAGAACACTGAAGCTTTCTTT. Translation gives CASSDPGKNTEAFF. This sequence joins TRBV6-1 and TRBJ1-1, with D possibly being TRBD1 (5 bases). The CDR3 is 14 residues long. The V and J ends lost 3 bases and 1 base respectively, with 9 bases between them. Germline V gene data show CDR1 as MNHNS and CDR2 as SASEGT.

The CDR3 here is CASSVRGGDSAYGYTF. CDR3 in DNA: TGTGCCAGCAGCGTAAGGGGCGGGGACAGCGCCTATGGCTACACCTTC. This rearrangement joins TRBV9 to TRBJ1-2; TRBD1 agrees at 7 bases. Germline V gene lookup returns CDR1 SGDLS and CDR2 YYNGEE. With V trimmed by 1 base and J by 4 bases, 10 bases remained unmatched. The CDR3 covers 16 residues.

The CDR3 DNA is TGTGCCACCGCACAGGGAAACGAGCAGTACTTC. Its translation: CATAQGNEQYF. The chain has TRBV24-1 and TRBJ2-7, with a weak D call TRBD1 (6 bases). The ends were cut back, 9 bases at V and 5 bases at J, with 10 bases in the middle. The germline gives CDR1 KGHDR, CDR2 SFDVKD. This CDR3 contains 11 residues.

The gene calls are TRBV7-8 and TRBJ1-6; tentative D call: TRBD1 (5 bases). The germline CDR1 and CDR2 sequences are SGHVS and FQNEAQ. V lost 4 bases, J lost 6 bases, and 10 bases lay in between. The CDR3 length is 14 residues. CDR3 sequence: CASSWGGFNSPLHF. The CDR3 DNA follows: TGTGCCAGCAGCTGGGGGGGGTTTAATTCACCCCTCCACTTT.

The chain is built from TRBV28 and TRBJ1-1, with 7 bases aligning to TRBD1. From germline, CDR1 is MDHEN and CDR2 SYDVKM. The CDR3 covers 16 residues. J gave up 2 bases and V 7 bases, and 13 bases lay outside the gene matches. The CDR3 reads CASNPTGTAINTEAFF. DNA for the CDR3: TGTGCCAGCAACCCTACCGGGACAGCCATAAACACTGAAGCTTTCTTT. Looking up the rest from reference TRBV28 and TRBJ1-1 gives the full variable domain: DVKVTQSSRYLVKRTGEKVFLECVQDMDHENMFWYRQDPGLGLRLIYFSYDVKMKEKGDIPEGYSVSREKKERFSLILESASTNQTSMYLCASNPTGTAINTEAFFGQGTRLTVV.

This chain links TRBV20-1 with TRBJ2-2; 8 nucleotides align to TRBD2. Unmatched junction bases numbered 7, after V lost 5 bases and J lost 5 bases. Per germline, CDR1 DFQATT and CDR2 SNEGSKA (reference sequence). This CDR3 spans 14 amino acids. The CDR3 reads CSAGGLAETGELFF. For the CDR3, the DNA is TGCAGTGCTGGTGGACTAGCTGAGACCGGGGAGCTGTTTTTT.

V and J are TRBV28 and TRBJ2-7; tentatively, D is TRBD1 (5 bases). This CDR3 has 14 residues. Germline lookup yields CDR1 MDHEN and CDR2 SYDVKM. The ends were cut back, 2 bases at V and 3 bases at J, with 11 bases in the middle. The CDR3 loop reads CASSLRRGFYEQYF. The CDR3 region has the DNA TGTGCCAGCAGTTTACGAAGGGGCTTCTACGAGCAGTACTTC.

V and J are TRBV29-1 and TRBJ2-7, with 8 bases matching TRBD1. The CDR3 length is 15 residues. Germline V gives CDR1 SQVTM, CDR2 ANQGSEA. The V and J ends lost 0 bases and 3 bases, in that order; junction bases with no gene match: 7. CDR3 DNA sequence: TGCAGCGTTGAAGATGAAACAGGGGGAATCTACGAGCAGTACTTC. Translation: CSVEDETGGIYEQYF.

This chain joins TRBV7-3 and TRBJ2-7; TRBD1 is a possible D gene (6 bases). The V end was cut by 4 bases, the J end by 1 base, with 11 bases between. From germline, CDR1 is SGHTA and CDR2 FQGTGA. The length of the CDR3 is 14 residues. The CDR3 DNA is TGTGCCAGCAGCTCCGCCCAGGGGTCCTACGAGCAGTACTTC. Translated: CASSSAQGSYEQYF.

There are a few counts of this clone. The chain carries TRBV7-2 and TRBJ1-1; 7 bases are shared with TRBD1. Germline assignment: CDR1 SGHTA and CDR2 FQGNSA. This CDR3 has 15 residues. J lost 0 bases, V lost 5 bases, and 6 bases had no gene match. CDR3 in DNA: TGTGCCAGCAGCGGCCGACAGGGAGTGAACACTGAAGCTTTCTTT. This gives the protein CASSGRQGVNTEAFF.

V is TRBV5-1 and J is TRBJ2-5; D unresolved. This CDR3 is 14 amino acids long. V was pared by 0 bases and J by 2 bases, with 8 bases between. The germline V gene encodes CDR1 SGHRS and CDR2 YFSETQ. CDR3 region: CASSLVNPQETQYF. For the CDR3, the DNA is TGCGCCAGCAGCTTGGTTAATCCTCAAGAGACCCAGTACTTC.

The chain couples TRBV5-4 to TRBJ2-1, with 7 bases that match TRBD1. Germline trimming cut 4 bases from V and 4 bases from J; bases unmatched to any gene: 8. Germline values: CDR1 SGHNT, CDR2 YYREEE (reference sequence). The CDR3 runs 15 residues. CDR3 loop: CASSLGAGGYNEQFF. In DNA form, the CDR3 reads TGTGCCAGCAGCCTCGGGGCAGGGGGATACAATGAGCAGTTCTTC.

This rearrangement joins TRBV19 to TRBJ1-5; TRBD1 is a possible D gene (6 bases). Germline V gene sequence: CDR1 LNHDA, CDR2 SQIVND (reference sequence). Trimming removed 5 bases from V and 6 bases from J, with 11 bases in between. The CDR3 runs 13 residues. In DNA form, the CDR3 reads TGTGCCAGTAGTCAGGGGCTTCGTCAGCCCCAGCATTTT. Protein product: CASSQGLRQPQHF.

V is TRBV24-1 and J is TRBJ2-5; 7 nucleotides agree with TRBD2. This CDR3 region has 14 residues. Germline loops: CDR1 KGHDR, CDR2 SFDVKD. Losses at the gene ends were 6 bases for V and 2 bases for J; bases not matched to a gene: 5. The CDR3 nucleotides are TGTGCCACCAGTCAGCGGGGCCGACAAGAGACCCAGTACTTC. This gives the protein CATSQRGRQETQYF.

This clone was detected only once. The gene calls are TRBV7-2 and TRBJ1-2; D is uncertain. Germline-derived CDR1 and CDR2 are SGHTA and FQGNSA. V shed 1 base and J shed 0 bases, with 12 bases lying between them. The length of the CDR3 is 16 residues. As DNA, the CDR3 is TGTGCCAGCAGCTTAGATTTCGAGCCGACTAACTATGGCTACACCTTC. This gives the protein CASSLDFEPTNYGYTF.

The genes are TRBV30 and TRBJ1-2; TRBD1 matches 7 bases. This CDR3 spans 12 amino acids. The germline V gene has CDR1 GTSNPN and CDR2 SVGIG (reference sequence). V trimming: 4 bases; J trimming: 7 bases; junction bases outside the gene matches: 6. As DNA, the CDR3 is TGTGCCTGGACTCGGGACAGAGGTGGCTACACCTTC. It translates to CAWTRDRGGYTF. The full variable domain, in which reference TRBV30 and TRBJ1-2 provide the parts outside the CDR3, is SQTIHQWPATLVQPVGSPLSLECTVEGTSNPNLYWYRQAAGRGLQLLFYSVGIGQISSEVPQNLSASRPQDRQFILSSKKLLLSDSGFYLCAWTRDRGGYTFGSGTRLTVV.

V and J are TRBV29-1 and TRBJ1-6, with a possible D match to TRBD1 (5 bases). Trimming pared 4 bases from V and 6 bases from J, leaving 7 bases between. Germline V CDR1 and CDR2: SQVTM, ANQGSEA. The CDR3 has 12 residues. The CDR3 DNA reads TGCAGCGTTGGCGACAGTAATTCACCCCTCCACTTT. It is translated as CSVGDSNSPLHF. The complete variable domain, with remaining parts taken from reference TRBV29-1 and TRBJ1-6, reads SAVISQKPSRDICQRGTSLTIQCQVDSQVTMMFWYRQQPGQSLTLIATANQGSEATYESGFVIDKFPISRPNLTFSTLTVSNMSPEDSSIYLCSVGDSNSPLHFGNGTRLTVT.

CDR3 protein: CATSDFRTGWETQYF. The CDR3 DNA reads TGTGCCACCAGTGACTTTCGGACAGGGTGGGAGACCCAGTACTTC. The chain uses TRBV24-1 and TRBJ2-5; TRBD1 matches 8 bases. CDR3 size: 15 residues. Unmatched junction bases numbered 8, after V lost 4 bases and J lost 5 bases. Germline loops: CDR1 KGHDR, CDR2 SFDVKD.

The CDR3 DNA reads as TGTGCCAGCAGCCCCCGGGAGAACACTGAAGCTTTCTTT. This translates into CASSPRENTEAFF. The chain carries TRBV7-9 and TRBJ1-1; D is unclear. CDR1 and CDR2 (germline): SEHNR, FQNEAQ (reference sequence). The CDR3 spans 13 residues. V dropped 5 bases and J dropped 1 base, with 8 bases sitting between them.

The rearrangement links TRBV7-9 to TRBJ1-4, with 7 positions matching TRBD1. The CDR3 extends over 14 amino acids. V dropped 5 bases and J dropped 3; count of bases not matched to a gene: 3. Germline V gene lookup returns CDR1 SEHNR and CDR2 FQNEAQ (reference sequence). In nucleotides, the CDR3 is TGTGCCAGCAGCGAGGGGGCATCTAATGAAAAACTGTTTTTT. This encodes CASSEGASNEKLFF.

J is TRBJ2-2 and V is TRBV9; 8 bases are shared with TRBD1. Germline CDR1 SGDLS, CDR2 YYNGEE. There are 14 residues in the CDR3. The V gene end was trimmed by 0 bases and the J gene end by 6 bases; junction bases not matched to a gene: 1. In nucleotides, the CDR3 is TGTGCCAGCAGCGTAGAGGACAGGGCCGGGGAGCTGTTTTTT. Amino acid sequence: CASSVEDRAGELFF.

This clone has only a few counts. The rearrangement joins TRBV9 to TRBJ1-1; possibly TRBD1 for D (6 bases). V lost 3 bases and J lost 2, with 17 bases in between. The V gene's germline CDR1 is SGDLS and CDR2 YYNGEE. CDR3 length: 16 residues. The CDR3 DNA reads as TGTGCCAGCAGCGGGCGGGCACCAGGGGAAAACACTGAAGCTTTCTTT. Protein: CASSGRAPGENTEAFF.

The chain employs TRBV10-2 and TRBJ2-2; 8 bases agree with TRBD2. Germline loops: CDR1 WSHSY, CDR2 SAAADI. The CDR3 is 19 residues long. The junction had 12 bases not matched to a gene; V was cut back by 0 bases and J by 3 bases. The CDR3 region has the DNA TGCGCCAGCAGTGAGTCCTCCCGTGGCGGGGGGCTTTACACCGGGGAGCTGTTTTTT. This codes for CASSESSRGGGLYTGELFF.